The rows below give T cell receptor beta chains drawn from one sample of a study of T cell responses to AZD1222 COVID-19 vaccine. Data came from immunoSEQ multiplex PCR; TCRdb stores just in-frame clones and leaves some out. The data hold roughly 150,000 clones, with approximately 91% observed a single time. The source was peripheral blood, collected 28 days after the second AZD1222 dose. The source of these receptors is an adult who received the AZD1222 COVID-19 vaccine. Both conserved end residues are part of each CDR3. D genes are given only for firm matches. For some rows the clone size is stated as once, few or many, or as a class when expanded; others skip it.

J: TRBJ2-2
D: .
V: TRBV9
size: .
DNA: TGTGCCAGCAGCGTAGGGGCAGCGAACACCGGGGAGCTGTTTTTT
CDR3: CASSVGAANTGELFF

J: TRBJ2-5
D: TRBD2
V: TRBV4-1
size: .
DNA: TGCGCCAGCAGCCAAGGGCGGGGGGGGGATACACAAGAGACCCAGTACTTC
CDR3: CASSQGRGGDTQETQYF

J: TRBJ1-3
D: TRBD1
V: TRBV18
size: .
DNA: TGTGCCAGCTCAGGAACAGGGGCTGGAAACACCATATATTTT
CDR3: CASSGTGAGNTIYF

J: TRBJ2-2
D: .
V: TRBV6-6
size: once
DNA: TGTGCCAGCAGTTATTTCGGGACTTCGAACACCGGGGAGCTGTTTTTT
CDR3: CASSYFGTSNTGELFF

J: TRBJ1-1
D: .
V: TRBV6-5
size: .
DNA: TGTGCCAGCAGTTACGGGTCAAACACTGAAGCTTTCTTT
CDR3: CASSYGSNTEAFF

J: TRBJ2-3
D: TRBD2
V: TRBV4-2
size: few
DNA: TGTGCCAGCAGCCAAGTGGGAGGGACCACACCGACGCAGTATTTT
CDR3: CASSQVGGTTPTQYF

J: TRBJ1-1
D: .
V: TRBV12-2
size: .
DNA: TGTGCAAGTCGCTTAGGGGGGGACAGGGGCACTGAAGCTTTCTTT
CDR3: CASRLGGDRGTEAFF

J: TRBJ1-2
D: .
V: TRBV27
size: .
DNA: TGTGCCAGCAGCCTGGACAGTACCCGACCCTATGGCTACACCTTC
CDR3: CASSLDSTRPYGYTF

J: TRBJ1-2
D: .
V: TRBV9
size: once
DNA: TGTGCCAGCAGCGCGGGGTCAGGAGATGAAGGCTACACCTTC
CDR3: CASSAGSGDEGYTF

J: TRBJ1-2
D: .
V: TRBV19
size: .
DNA: TGTGCTGTTGACGGCCTTAATGGCTACACCTTC
CDR3: CAVDGLNGYTF

J: TRBJ2-2
D: TRBD1
V: TRBV7-9
size: .
DNA: TGTGCCAGCAGCCCGGGACAGGGCGACACCGGGGAGCTGTTTTTT
CDR3: CASSPGQGDTGELFF

J: TRBJ2-7
D: TRBD2
V: TRBV7-2
size: .
DNA: TGTGCCAGCAGCAAACAGACTAGCGGGAGAACTGACGAGCAGTACTTC
CDR3: CASSKQTSGRTDEQYF

J: TRBJ1-4
D: TRBD1
V: TRBV7-9
size: .
DNA: TGTGCCAGCAGCTTAAACAGGGGGCGGGGAGAAAAACTGTTTTTT
CDR3: CASSLNRGRGEKLFF

J: TRBJ1-1
D: TRBD1
V: TRBV27
size: .
DNA: TGTGCCAGCAGTTCCCCAGGACAGGGAAAGCGATTGAGGGACACTGAAGCTTTCTTT
CDR3: CASSSPGQGKRLRDTEAFF

J: TRBJ2-4
D: .
V: TRBV28
size: .
DNA: TGTGCCAGCAGTCCCCCCTCTCTAGCCAAAAACATTCAGTACTTC
CDR3: CASSPPSLAKNIQYF

J: TRBJ2-1
D: TRBD2
V: TRBV9
size: .
DNA: TGTGCCAGCAGCGTAGGCGGGGGACTAGGGAGGGATGAGCAGTTCTTC
CDR3: CASSVGGGLGRDEQFF

J: TRBJ2-1
D: .
V: TRBV5-1
size: .
DNA: TGCGCCAGCAGCTTGGCCAATGAGCAGTTCTTC
CDR3: CASSLANEQFF

J: TRBJ2-7
D: .
V: TRBV7-6
size: .
DNA: TGTGCCAGCAGCTTGTTCCTCACAGGCTCCTACGAGCAGTACTTC
CDR3: CASSLFLTGSYEQYF

J: TRBJ1-1
D: TRBD1
V: TRBV6-1
size: .
DNA: TGTGCCAGCAGTGATGACAGGGGAGCTTTCTTT
CDR3: CASSDDRGAFF

J: TRBJ1-1
D: .
V: TRBV3-1/TRBV3-2
size: once
DNA: TGTGCCAGCAGCCAAGGCCCGAACACTGAAGCTTTCTTT
CDR3: CASSQGPNTEAFF